This T cell receptor (beta chain) was retrieved from a study of T cells in Graves' hyperthyroidism and ophthalmopathy (dated by TCRdb to about 2019). Notes on the research overall: Peripheral blood was sampled at the time of initial diagnosis, prior to any treatment. To identify TCR V-J signatures that set the groups apart, the researchers used a discovery cohort of 100 patients, made up of 43 with Graves' ophthalmopathy and some 58 with stable Graves' hyperthyroidism. An independent validation cohort of 18 to 20 hyperthyroidism patients and about 15 patients who later progressed to ophthalmopathy tested prospective prediction of ophthalmopathy. The approximately 90 discovery patients were randomly split 7:3 into training and test sets. The study also compared thyroid tissue and blood T-cell repertoires from a handful of Graves' hyperthyroidism patients. After sampling, hyperthyroidism patients received methimazole starting at 30 mg daily, and ophthalmopathy patients received high-dose intravenous methylprednisolone. The paper describes TCR Vbeta CDR3 sequencing of 120 to 150 peripheral blood samples, made up of about 41 ophthalmopathy patients, roughly 80 hyperthyroidism patients and roughly 17 progressor patients.

The V end loses 0 bases and the J end loses 8 bases, and a stretch of 19 bases separates them. Reading the germline V gene gives CDR1 MNHEY and CDR2 SVGEGT. The CDR3 goes from the cysteine to the phenylalanine over 16 residues. Only CDR3 DNA remains: 48 bases, in frame from the first base. A patient counted as having stable Graves' hyperthyroidism if no progression to ophthalmopathy occurred over 18 months of follow-up. The hyperthyroidism patients were between 18 and 65 years old and newly diagnosed, with a disease duration of less than 2 months. Any patient with an uncontrolled infection, another autoimmune disease, pregnancy or lactation was excluded. Diagnoses were based on clinical symptoms, serum thyroxine and TRAb, thyroid ultrasound and orbital computed tomography. Ficoll-Paque density gradient centrifugation was used to isolate PBMCs from around 10 ml of fresh peripheral blood. Total RNA was extracted using Trizol reagent, and RNA quality was assessed on an Agilent 2100 Bioanalyzer.

TCR beta CDR3 regions were amplified from RNA transcripts. The first round of RT-PCR for the TCR CDR3 was performed with the HTBI primer set and the Qiagen OneStep RT-PCR kit. Libraries were constructed in a second round of multiplex PCR, after which size selection and purification were carried out. Paired-end sequencing of the libraries was performed with 100 bp reads on an Illumina HiSeq2000. The original methods were these. Raw data were processed with SOAPnuke, discarding reads with adapters, uncalled bases, mean Phred below 15, or no exact constant-primer or identifier match. COPE v1.2.5 was used to merge high-quality paired reads, and clonotypes were defined as unique nucleotide sequences. Clonotypes were aligned to IMGT TRBV, TRBD and TRBJ reference segments using MiTCR v1.1. The analysis was restricted to V-J combinations with a frequency above 0.0001, which together covered around 99% of the repertoires. A TCS score was defined as the ratio between F50 (clonal expansion) and ExV (chaos), using BLOSUM62-based TCRdist between CDR3 peptides within each V-J. Welch's t-statistics and random forest reduced several hundred V-J features to about 12, which were used in a naive Bayes classifier (R e1071). TCRdb reran the public reads through fastp at Q25 and MiXCR, keeping productive beta chains. Identical CDR3 proteins give one entry, which carries the most common genes and DNA. None of the V and J calls come from the authors' own analysis; TCRdb made them. The sample has approximately 610,000 distinct CDR3 sequences on record, around 15% of them singletons. Around 19% of the sample is in the top ten clones.

Remarks on this clonotype: The specificity of this receptor is unknown. Base qualities are missing; no much larger clone stands one base away.

The investigation overall reported the following: Sample size was not statistically predetermined, and investigators were not blinded to group allocation. Ophthalmopathy was separated from stable hyperthyroidism by a 13 V-J signature model, with approximately 85% sensitivity and around 81% specificity obtained in cross-validation and 80%/75% obtained in testing. In validation, progression to ophthalmopathy was predicted by the model with more than 65% sensitivity and around 76% specificity, a median of about 6 months before onset. Most expanded thyroid clonotypes (frequency above 0.001) were also detected in blood, a finding suggesting that blood repertoires may reflect thyroid immune responses.

Recombination joined TRBV6-2 or TRBV6-3 with TRBJ1-2, and the D gene may be TRBD1, 6 bases matching. Input material: blood. The origin of this receptor is a woman aged 18-35 years with Graves' hyperthyroidism. The nucleotide sequence reads as follows: TGTGCCAGCAGTTACTCGAAAGTGCTGGGGGCGCGGGGCTACACCTTC. It translates as CASSYSKVLGARGYTF.